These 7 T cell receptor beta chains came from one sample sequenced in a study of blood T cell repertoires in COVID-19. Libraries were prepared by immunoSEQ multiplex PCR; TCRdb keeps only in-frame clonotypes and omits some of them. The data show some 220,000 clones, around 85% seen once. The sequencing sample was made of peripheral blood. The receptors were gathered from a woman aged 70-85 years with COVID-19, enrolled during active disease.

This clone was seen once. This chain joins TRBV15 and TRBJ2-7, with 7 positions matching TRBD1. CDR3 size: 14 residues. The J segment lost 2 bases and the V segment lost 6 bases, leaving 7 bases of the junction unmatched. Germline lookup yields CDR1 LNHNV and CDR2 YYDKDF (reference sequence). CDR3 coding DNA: TGTGCCACCAGATTAGGGGGCGACCCCTACGAGCAGTACTTC. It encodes CATRLGGDPYEQYF.

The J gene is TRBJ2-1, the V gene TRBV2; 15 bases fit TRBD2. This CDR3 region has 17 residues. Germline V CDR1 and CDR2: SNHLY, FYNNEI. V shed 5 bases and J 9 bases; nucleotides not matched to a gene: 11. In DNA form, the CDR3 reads TGTGCCAGCAGTTCGCGGACTAGCGGGGGGGCCCTGGGTGAGCAGTTCTTC. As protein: CASSSRTSGGALGEQFF.

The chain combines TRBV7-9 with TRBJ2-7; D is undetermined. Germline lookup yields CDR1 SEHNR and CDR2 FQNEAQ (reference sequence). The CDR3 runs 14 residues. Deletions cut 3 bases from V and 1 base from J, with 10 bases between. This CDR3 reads CASSFSQTSYEQYF. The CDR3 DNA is TGTGCCAGCAGCTTTTCGCAGACTTCCTACGAGCAGTACTTC.

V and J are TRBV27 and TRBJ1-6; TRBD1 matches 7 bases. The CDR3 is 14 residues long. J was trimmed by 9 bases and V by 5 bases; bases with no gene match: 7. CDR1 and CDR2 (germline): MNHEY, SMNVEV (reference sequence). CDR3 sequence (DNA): TGTGCCAGCAGTGAACAGGGGTATGGTTCACCCCTCCACTTT. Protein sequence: CASSEQGYGSPLHF.

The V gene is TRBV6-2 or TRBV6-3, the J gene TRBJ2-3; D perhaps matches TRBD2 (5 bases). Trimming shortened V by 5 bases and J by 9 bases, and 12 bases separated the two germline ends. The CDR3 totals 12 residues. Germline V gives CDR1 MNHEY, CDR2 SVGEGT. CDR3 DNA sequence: TGTGCCAGCAGTACCTCTCCGGGGACGCAGTATTTT. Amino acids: CASSTSPGTQYF.

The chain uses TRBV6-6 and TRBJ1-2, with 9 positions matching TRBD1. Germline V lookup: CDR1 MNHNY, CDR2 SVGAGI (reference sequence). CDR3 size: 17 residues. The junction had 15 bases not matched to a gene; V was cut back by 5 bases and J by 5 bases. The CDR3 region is CASSRGQGPDRPYGYTF. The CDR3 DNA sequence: TGTGCCAGCAGTCGCGGACAGGGGCCAGATCGTCCATATGGCTACACCTTC.

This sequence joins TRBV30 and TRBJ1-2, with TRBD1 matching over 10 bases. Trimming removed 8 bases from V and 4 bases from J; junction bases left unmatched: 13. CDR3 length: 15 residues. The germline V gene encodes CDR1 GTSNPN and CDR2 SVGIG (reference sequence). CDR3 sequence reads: CAPQGGQGPLYGYTF. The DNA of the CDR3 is TGTGCCCCCCAGGGGGGACAGGGGCCCCTCTATGGCTACACCTTC.